This record looks at one TCR beta chain sequence and its context. This receptor's antigen is unknown. No base-level quality is on record; no much larger clone is a single base apart. Whole blood was collected in K2EDTA tubes by collaborating institutions according to the institutions' own protocols. For TCRbeta analysis, collaborators shipped samples as frozen whole blood, isolated PBMCs, or DNA extracted from either of those sample types. TCRbeta CDR3 regions were amplified from genomic DNA by means of the immunoSEQ Assay, a bias-controlled multiplex PCR. The original pipeline was this. Within the assay, amplification of reference gene primers was used to estimate how many nucleated cells each sample contained. To quantify the absolute abundance of each unique TCRbeta CDR3 rearrangement, sequence reads were collapsed and filtered. Productive Simpson clonality was computed per sample as the square root of Simpson's diversity index over productive rearrangements. Held by TCRdb, this immuneACCESS table contains in-frame sequences only and omits some clones. Under half of the omission traces to an unresolved V gene where checked; the cause of the rest is unknown. V, J and clone size are taken as reported in that table, and D and trimming were inferred from the DNA itself. This sample has about 59,000 clones in its table, and around three quarters of those were observed once. The ten largest clones represent approximately 3.4% of the sample.

This record belongs to a study of blood T cell repertoires in COVID-19 (TCRdb year 2020). Study-wide context: Collaborator samples came from the United States, Italy and Spain and covered acute and convalescent phases of COVID-19. Deeply sampled blood TCRbeta repertoires from subjects exposed to, actively infected with, or recovered from COVID-19 were included in the dataset. Where available, HLA class I and class II types were obtained from metadata supplied by the sample provider rather than from assay-based typing. Nearly every sample came with metadata listing a de-identified subject ID, COVID-19 status, age in years and sex. The prospective study material was composed of cDNA or gDNA derived from T cells, B-cell-depleted T cells, or PBMCs. The samples were drawn from the first 160 participants of the ongoing ImmuneRACE study and from some 1,300 subjects provided by 6 global collaborators. The repertoires were made available in a free public database intended to serve as a resource for research on the immune response to SARS-CoV-2. Points the paper makes about the study in general: The quantity of clinical and demographic metadata differed by source and by participant and was supplied without curation.

The CDR3 spans 14 residues, from the cysteine through the phenylalanine. The only DNA kept is the CDR3, 42 bases in frame from the first base. From V the trimming removes 6 bases and from J it removes 9 bases, while the gene matches leave 10 bases of the junction unaccounted for. CDR1 SGHAT and CDR2 FQNNGV were looked up in the germline V gene. The chain uses TRBV11-2 and TRBJ2-1; 8 junctional bases match TRBD2. This sequence was found in a man in his sixties with acute or convalescent COVID-19. Sequencing was performed on peripheral blood. The nucleotide sequence is TGTGCCAGCAGAGCGGGGGTCTCCCTCTCTGAGCAGTTCTTC. Translated, it reads CASRAGVSLSEQFF.